Following are 8 T cell receptor beta chains from one sample sequenced in a study of shared clonotypes between healthy human individuals. The repertoire was sequenced with immunoSEQ multiplex PCR; TCRdb's copy has only in-frame clones and lacks some. This table has 2 million to 2.5 million clones, 85% to 95% appearing once. Source material: naive CD4+ T cells sorted from blood. This sample's subset: CD45RA+ positively selected. These receptors were collected from a man aged 18 to 30 in good health.

The chain couples TRBV18 to TRBJ1-1, with 9 bases aligning to TRBD1. Germline trimming cut 3 bases from V and 6 bases from J; bases unmatched to any gene: 8. The CDR3 runs 15 residues. CDR1 KGHSH and CDR2 LQKENI come from the germline V gene. The CDR3: CASSPPGQGRSEAFF. The CDR3 coding sequence is TGTGCCAGCTCACCTCCGGGACAGGGTAGGTCTGAAGCTTTCTTT. The full variable domain, its missing parts supplied by reference TRBV18 and TRBJ1-1, is NAGVMQNPRHLVRRRGQEARLRCSPMKGHSHVYWYRQLPEEGLKFMVYLQKENIIDESGMPKERFSAEFPKEGPSILRIQQVVRGDSAAYFCASSPPGQGRSEAFFGQGTRLTVV.

To note about this clone: Other DNA variants within this sample encode the same CDR3. DNA for the CDR3: TGTGCCAGCAGCCGGTCGGGGGATCAGCCCCAGCATTTT. Its protein product is CASSRSGDQPQHF. The rearrangement links TRBV6-5 to TRBJ1-5; TRBD1 is a possible D gene (5 bases). Between the trimmed V and J ends, which lost 6 bases and 5 bases, there was a span of 11 bases. Germline V gene sequence: CDR1 MNHEY, CDR2 SVGAGI. The CDR3 sequence is 13 residues long.

In its sample, this clone was seen once. J is TRBJ2-2 and V is TRBV10-3; 7 positions match TRBD2. The CDR3 sequence is 16 residues long. V shed 0 bases and J 1 base; nucleotides not matched to a gene: 2. Germline assignment: CDR1 ENHRY and CDR2 SYGVKD. The CDR3 reads CAISESAGENTGELFF. Written as DNA, the CDR3 is TGTGCCATCAGTGAGTCTGCGGGGGAGAACACCGGGGAGCTGTTTTTT.

The chain joins TRBV18 to TRBJ1-1, with D uncertain. The germline V gene encodes CDR1 KGHSH and CDR2 LQKENI. V gave up 2 bases and J gave up 2 bases, with 9 bases separating them. The CDR3 has 14 amino acids. CDR3 DNA sequence: TGTGCCAGCTCACCAAGCGACCAAAACACTGAAGCTTTCTTT. It yields the protein CASSPSDQNTEAFF.

For the CDR3, the DNA is TGTGCCTGGAGGCCAACTAATGAAAAACTGTTTTTT. This codes for CAWRPTNEKLFF. This rearrangement joins TRBV30 to TRBJ1-4; D gene uncertain. The germline V gene encodes CDR1 GTSNPN and CDR2 SVGIG (reference sequence). The CDR3 totals 12 residues. V was shortened by 3 bases and J by 0 bases, with 2 bases between the two germline ends.

V usage is TRBV6-5 and J usage is TRBJ2-5; the D gene is possibly TRBD1 (5 bases). V lost 0 bases and J lost 1, with 12 bases in between. CDR3 length equals 16 residues. Germline assignment: CDR1 MNHEY and CDR2 SVGAGI. The CDR3 DNA reads TGTGCCAGCAGTTACTCGATGCAGGGTGGCCAAGAGACCCAGTACTTC. It encodes CASSYSMQGGQETQYF.

V gene TRBV7-8 combines with J gene TRBJ2-2; 16 nucleotides agree with TRBD2. The CDR3 totals 18 residues. Germline V gives CDR1 SGHVS, CDR2 FQNEAQ. V gave up 6 bases and J gave up 7 bases; unmatched junction bases: 11. CDR3 loop: CASRVAGTSGRALGELFF. The DNA of the CDR3 is TGTGCCAGCAGGGTTGCGGGGACTAGCGGGAGGGCCCTCGGGGAGCTGTTTTTT.

V usage is TRBV7-2 and J usage is TRBJ2-2, with a possible D match to TRBD2 (5 bases). Germline V gene lookup returns CDR1 SGHTA and CDR2 FQGNSA. The V end lost 1 base, the J end lost 7 bases, and 10 bases lay between the germline ends. The CDR3 spans 14 residues. This CDR3 reads CASSLVLVSGELFF. CDR3 DNA: TGTGCCAGCAGCTTAGTACTAGTCAGCGGGGAGCTGTTTTTT.